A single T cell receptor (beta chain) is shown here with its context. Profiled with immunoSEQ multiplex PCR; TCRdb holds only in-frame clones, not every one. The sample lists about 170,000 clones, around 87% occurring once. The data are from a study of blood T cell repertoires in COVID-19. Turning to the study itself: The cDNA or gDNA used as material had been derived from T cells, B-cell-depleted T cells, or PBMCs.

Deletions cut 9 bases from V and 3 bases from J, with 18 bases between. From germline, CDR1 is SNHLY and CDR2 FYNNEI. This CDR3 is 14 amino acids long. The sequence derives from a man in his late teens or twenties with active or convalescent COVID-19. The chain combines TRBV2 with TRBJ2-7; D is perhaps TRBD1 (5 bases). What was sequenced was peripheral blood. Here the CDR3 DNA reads TGTGCCAGTGGACCGCTGACAGCCGACTACGAGCAGTACTTC. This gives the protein CASGPLTADYEQYF. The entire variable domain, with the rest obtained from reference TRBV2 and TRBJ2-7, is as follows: EPEVTQTPSHQVTQMGQEVILRCVPISNHLYFYWYRQILGQKVEFLVSFYNNEISEKSEIFDDQFSVERPDGSNFTLKIRSTKLEDSAMYFCASGPLTADYEQYFGPGTRLTVT.